This entry describes one TCR beta chain. Produced via immunoSEQ multiplex PCR; TCRdb's table is partial and in-frame only. The table has 150,000 or so clones, roughly 94% seen once. The sample is drawn from a study of control samples from healthy donors and cancer patients. Trimming removed 2 bases at V and 10 bases at J, with 6 bases between. CDR3 length equals 11 residues. Per germline, CDR1 SGHDN and CDR2 FVKESK. This rearrangement joins TRBV14 to TRBJ2-1, with unresolved D. Sequencing input: PBMCs. This clonotype was sampled from a man in his 60s with colorectal cancer. This CDR3 is CASSQSAEQFF. CDR3 sequence (DNA): TGTGCCAGCAGCCAATCGGCCGAGCAGTTCTTC.